The rows below give T cell receptor beta chains drawn from one sample of a study of T cell responses to AZD1222 COVID-19 vaccine. Libraries were prepared by immunoSEQ multiplex PCR; TCRdb keeps only in-frame clonotypes and omits some of them. The sample lists approximately 110,000 clones, under 95% occurring once. Sequencing was performed on peripheral blood, taken on day 0 of AZD1222 vaccination. Source of these receptors: an adult in good health. Both conserved end residues are part of each CDR3. Each record gives: J gene, V gene, CDR3 protein.

TRBJ1-2 | TRBV7-9 | CASSFVGEYGYTF
TRBJ2-5 | TRBV2 | CASSDGDYGTQYF
TRBJ1-1 | TRBV9 | CASSGTRGNTEAFF
TRBJ2-7 | TRBV5-4 | CASSQGGQGTTYEQYF
TRBJ2-5 | TRBV11-3 | CASSPRQGLETQYF
TRBJ1-2 | TRBV19 | CASREGPGQSYGYTF
TRBJ2-1 | TRBV9 | CASSGLSGEQFF
TRBJ2-2 | TRBV19 | CASSTGSNTGELFF
TRBJ2-4 | TRBV23-1 | CASSHPQGSDF
TRBJ2-1 | TRBV7-9 | CASSLVTGDNEQFF
TRBJ1-2 | TRBV19 | CASRTITGQAFGYTF
TRBJ1-5 | TRBV10-3 | CAIRTGGQPQHF
TRBJ1-2 | TRBV5-1 | CASSLDDYGYTF
TRBJ1-2 | TRBV19 | CASSTRAFDLPHYGYTF
TRBJ1-2 | TRBV28 | CASNLDGLSYGYTF
TRBJ2-7 | TRBV11-2 | CASSLVSTWGEQYF
TRBJ2-2 | TRBV13 | CASSPQGYRGRDTGELFF
TRBJ1-1 | TRBV19 | CASSIRWGNAEAFF
TRBJ2-7 | TRBV6-1 | CASSELAGDQYF
TRBJ1-4 | TRBV28 | CASNVRGEKLFF
TRBJ1-6 | TRBV5-4 | CASSLGRRGRDSPLHF
TRBJ2-5 | TRBV7-2 | CASSFGGGKETQYF
TRBJ2-2 | TRBV28 | CASGLEIYTGELFF
TRBJ1-3 | TRBV3-1/TRBV3-2 | CASSQDPTGFSGNTIYF
TRBJ2-2 | TRBV9 | CASSVQGTANTGELFF
TRBJ1-3 | TRBV7-2 | CASSYDGGPGNTIYF
TRBJ1-1 | TRBV9 | CASTPTDRGGTEAFF
TRBJ1-5 | TRBV28 | CASRRGPFNQPQHF
TRBJ1-3 | TRBV29-1 | CSVDRGGVGNTIYF
TRBJ1-1 | TRBV28 | CASSPTGYTEAFF
TRBJ2-1 | TRBV29-1 | CSVEGDRYNEQFF
TRBJ2-5 | TRBV19 | CASSPRGAGETQYF
TRBJ2-7 | TRBV30 | CAWIQPHRGWGAAEQYF
TRBJ1-2 | TRBV28 | CASSPSTGVYGYTF
TRBJ1-1 | TRBV11-1 | CASSFGGGRLNTEAFF
TRBJ1-3 | TRBV4-1 | CASSQERAGALGGNTIYF
TRBJ2-1 | TRBV13 | CASSLFPLGYNEQFF
TRBJ2-7 | TRBV7-9 | CASSSGRGTIHEQYF
TRBJ1-5 | TRBV20-1 | CSASWGGGNQPQHF
TRBJ1-5 | TRBV2 | CASSDRLNQPQHF
TRBJ2-2 | TRBV9 | CASSVAGGSTGELFF
TRBJ1-5 | TRBV19 | CASRTGGSNQPQHF
TRBJ1-2 | TRBV7-3 | CASSLYSLNYGYTF
TRBJ2-2 | TRBV28 | CASSFPRDTGELFF